The T cell receptor beta chain under discussion was sequenced for a study of glioma-infiltrating T cells. Points from the study as a whole: Shared blood CDR3 signature motifs marked patients with low tissue-blood divergence. Tissue and blood shared very few CDR3 sequences.

Of note for this clonotype: No antigen is known for it.

Using RNA template, CDR3s of TCR alpha and beta were amplified with iRepertoire arm-PCR. For one-step reverse transcription and amplification, about 85-400 ng of tissue mRNA or PBMC total RNA was used. TCRdb ran MiXCR on the multiplex PCR reads and lists one entry per CDR3 protein. The data show approximately 400,000 distinct CDR3 sequences, less than 50% seen once. The specimen sequenced was glioma tissue, nonneoplastic brain tissue, or PBMCs (not recorded which). This receptor was identified in a human donor with low-grade glioma or glioblastoma, undergoing nonglioma brain surgery, or in good health (not recorded which).

The CDR3 DNA is TGTGCCAGCAGCTTAGCGGGAGCTTACGATGAGCAGTTCTTC. This encodes CASSLAGAYDEQFF. The chain carries TRBV7-2 and TRBJ2-1; D might be TRBD2 (5 bases). This CDR3 has 14 amino acids. Between the trimmed V and J ends, which lost 0 bases and 8 bases, there was a span of 11 bases. Germline-derived CDR1 and CDR2 are SGHTA and FQGNSA.